This T cell receptor beta chain was recovered during a study of shared clonotypes between healthy human individuals. Concerning this clone: Other DNA sequences from this sample encode an identical CDR3 as well.

Assay used: immunoSEQ multiplex PCR; TCRdb lists only in-frame clones, some missing. Of 1.6 million or so clones listed, 97% to 99% are singletons. This CDR3 spans 12 amino acids. Looked up from germline, CDR1 is SQVTM and CDR2 is ANQGSEA. Unmatched junction bases numbered 3, after V lost 7 bases and J lost 1 base. This chain joins TRBV29-1 and TRBJ1-1; the match to TRBD1 covers 7 bases. The TCR was taken from a man under 40 in good health. The sequenced sample was naive CD4+ T cells sorted from blood. Specified subset: CD45RA+ positively selected. The CDR3 loop reads CSADRANTEAFF. CDR3 nucleotide sequence: TGCAGCGCCGACAGGGCGAACACTGAAGCTTTCTTT.